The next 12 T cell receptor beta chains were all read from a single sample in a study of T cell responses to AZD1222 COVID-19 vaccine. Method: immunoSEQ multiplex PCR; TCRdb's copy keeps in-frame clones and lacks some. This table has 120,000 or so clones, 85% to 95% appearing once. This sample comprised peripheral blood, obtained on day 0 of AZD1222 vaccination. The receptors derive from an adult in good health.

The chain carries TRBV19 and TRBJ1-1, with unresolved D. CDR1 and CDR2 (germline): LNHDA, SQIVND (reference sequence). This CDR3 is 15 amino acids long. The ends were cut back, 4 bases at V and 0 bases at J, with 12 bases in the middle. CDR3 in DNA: TGTGCCAGTAGTACATTACAGATCATGAACACTGAAGCTTTCTTT. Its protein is CASSTLQIMNTEAFF. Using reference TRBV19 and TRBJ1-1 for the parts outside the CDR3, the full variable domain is DGGITQSPKYLFRKEGQNVTLSCEQNLNHDAMYWYRQDPGQGLRLIYYSQIVNDFQKGDIAEGYSVSREKKESFPLTVTSAQKNPTAFYLCASSTLQIMNTEAFFGQGTRLTVV.

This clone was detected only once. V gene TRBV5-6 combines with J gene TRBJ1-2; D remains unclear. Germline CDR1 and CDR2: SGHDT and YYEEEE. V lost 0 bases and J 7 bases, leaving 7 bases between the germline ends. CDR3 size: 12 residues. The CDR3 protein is CASSLATTGYTF. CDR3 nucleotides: TGTGCCAGCAGCTTGGCCACGACTGGCTACACCTTC.

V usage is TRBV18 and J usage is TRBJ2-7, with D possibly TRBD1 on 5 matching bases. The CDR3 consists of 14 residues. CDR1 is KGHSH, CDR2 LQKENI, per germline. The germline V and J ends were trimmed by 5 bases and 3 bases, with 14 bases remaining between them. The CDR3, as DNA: TGTGCCAGCTCAGACGGCCCAGGGCTCTACGAGCAGTACTTC. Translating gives CASSDGPGLYEQYF. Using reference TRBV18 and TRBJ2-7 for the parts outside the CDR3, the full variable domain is NAGVMQNPRHLVRRRGQEARLRCSPMKGHSHVYWYRQLPEEGLKFMVYLQKENIIDESGMPKERFSAEFPKEGPSILRIQQVVRGDSAAYFCASSDGPGLYEQYFGPGTRLTVT.

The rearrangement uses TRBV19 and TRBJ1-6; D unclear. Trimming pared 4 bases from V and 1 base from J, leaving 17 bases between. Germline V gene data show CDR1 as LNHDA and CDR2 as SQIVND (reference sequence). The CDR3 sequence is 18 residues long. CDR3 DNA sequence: TGTGCCAGTAGTAGCCACCGAGGGAGTCAATCCTATAATTCACCCCTCCACTTT. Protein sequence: CASSSHRGSQSYNSPLHF.

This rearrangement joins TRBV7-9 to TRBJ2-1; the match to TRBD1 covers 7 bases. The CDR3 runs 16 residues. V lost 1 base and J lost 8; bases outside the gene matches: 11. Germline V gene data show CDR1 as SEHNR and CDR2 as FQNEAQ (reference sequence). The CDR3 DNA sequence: TGTGCCAGCAGCTTAGAGGTCAGGGGGAAGGGGGATGAGCAGTTCTTC. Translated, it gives CASSLEVRGKGDEQFF.

In DNA, the CDR3 is TGCGCCAGCAGCCAAGATCCCCTAGCGGCTTCCTACGAGCAGTACTTC. Protein sequence: CASSQDPLAASYEQYF. V and J are TRBV4-1 and TRBJ2-7; 7 bases agree with TRBD2. The CDR3 sequence is 16 residues long. V gave up 0 bases and J gave up 1 base; unmatched junction bases: 6. Germline lookup yields CDR1 MGHRA and CDR2 YSYEKL.

CDR3 bases: TGTGCCAGCTCACCACCTATGAAGGCCCAAGAGACCCAGTACTTC. Translating it yields CASSPPMKAQETQYF. The chain employs TRBV18 and TRBJ2-5; D unclear. Germline V gives CDR1 KGHSH, CDR2 LQKENI. CDR3 length equals 15 residues. Trimming pared 0 bases from V and 1 base from J, leaving 9 bases between. Supplemented by reference TRBV18 and TRBJ2-5, the full variable domain reads NAGVMQNPRHLVRRRGQEARLRCSPMKGHSHVYWYRQLPEEGLKFMVYLQKENIIDESGMPKERFSAEFPKEGPSILRIQQVVRGDSAAYFCASSPPMKAQETQYFGPGTRLLVL.

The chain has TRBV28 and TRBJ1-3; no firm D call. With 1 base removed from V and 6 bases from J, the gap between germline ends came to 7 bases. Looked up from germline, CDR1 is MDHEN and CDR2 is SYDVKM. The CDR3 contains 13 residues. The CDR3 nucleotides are TGTGCCAGCAGTTTATCTCGTCTAAACACCATATATTTT. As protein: CASSLSRLNTIYF.

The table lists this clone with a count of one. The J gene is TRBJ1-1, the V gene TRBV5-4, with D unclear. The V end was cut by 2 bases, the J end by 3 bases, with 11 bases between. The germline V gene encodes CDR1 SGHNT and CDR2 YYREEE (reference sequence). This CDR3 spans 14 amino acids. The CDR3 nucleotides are TGTGCCAGCAGCTTCTGGGGAGGGTACACTGAAGCTTTCTTT. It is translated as CASSFWGGYTEAFF.

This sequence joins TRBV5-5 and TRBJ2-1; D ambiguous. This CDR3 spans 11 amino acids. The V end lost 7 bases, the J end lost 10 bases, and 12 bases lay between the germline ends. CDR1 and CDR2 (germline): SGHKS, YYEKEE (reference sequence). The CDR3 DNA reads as TGTGCCAGCGGATATCGAGGCGAGCAGTTCTTC. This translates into CASGYRGEQFF.

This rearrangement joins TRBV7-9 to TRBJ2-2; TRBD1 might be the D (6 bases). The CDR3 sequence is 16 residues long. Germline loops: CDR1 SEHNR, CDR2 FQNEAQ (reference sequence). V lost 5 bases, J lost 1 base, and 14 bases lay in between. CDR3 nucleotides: TGTGCCAGCAGCCAAAGGGGGTACCAGAACACCGGGGAGCTGTTTTTT. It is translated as CASSQRGYQNTGELFF.

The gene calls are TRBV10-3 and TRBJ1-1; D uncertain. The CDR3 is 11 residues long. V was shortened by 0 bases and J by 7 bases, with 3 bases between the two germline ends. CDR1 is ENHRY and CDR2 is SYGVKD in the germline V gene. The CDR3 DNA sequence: TGTGCCATCAGTGAGTCGGGTGAAGCTTTCTTT. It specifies CAISESGEAFF.